These 13 T cell receptor beta chains were sequenced from one sample in a study of identical twins (dated by TCRdb to the mid-2010s). The protocol used for the library was 5' RACE. TCRdb records Illumina HiSeq 2000 as the sequencer. The raw public data were reprocessed by TCRdb itself: fastp quality trimming at Q25, MiXCR clonotype calling, in-frame beta chains only. Entries that share a CDR3 protein sequence are merged under the most common genes and DNA. Across this sample there are around 570,000 distinct CDR3 sequences, with roughly 9.9% seen only once. 3% of the sample goes to the ten largest clones. This sample also belongs to another study, concerning yellow fever vaccine responses in identical twins.

What was sequenced was PBMCs. Receptors were obtained from a woman in her late teens or twenties in good health.

This clonotype was detected many times. The rearrangement joins TRBV12-3 or TRBV12-4 to TRBJ1-3; D ambiguous. V gave up 1 base and J gave up 2 bases, with 12 bases separating them. The CDR3 runs to 16 residues. CDR3 protein: CASSLDVGIPGNTIYF. The CDR3 DNA is TGTGCCAGCAGTTTAGATGTCGGGATTCCTGGAAACACCATATATTTT.

This clonotype was detected only a few times. V gene TRBV6-2 or TRBV6-3 combines with J gene TRBJ2-2; D remains unclear. This CDR3 spans 11 amino acids. The V end lost 4 bases, the J end lost 9 bases, and 6 bases lay between the germline ends. The germline V gene has CDR1 MNHEY and CDR2 SVGEGT. CDR3 residues: CASSLNRELFF. Written as DNA, the CDR3 is TGTGCCAGCAGTTTAAATCGGGAGCTGTTTTTT.

This clonotype was observed a handful of times. DNA for the CDR3: TGTGCGGCTACTGGGGGCTCCTACAATGAGCAGTTCTTC. Translated: CAATGGSYNEQFF. The chain joins TRBV7-9 to TRBJ2-1; D tentatively reads TRBD1 or TRBD2 (5 bases each). Germline assignment: CDR1 SEHNR and CDR2 FQNEAQ (reference sequence). The CDR3 covers 13 residues.

This clonotype has at least ten counts. The rearrangement joins TRBV4-3 to TRBJ2-1; 13 bases agree with TRBD2. The CDR3 extends over 17 amino acids. V shed 1 base, J shed 7 bases, and the junction held 7 bases outside the gene matches. Germline lookup yields CDR1 LGHNA and CDR2 YSLEER. In DNA form, the CDR3 reads TGCGCCAGCAGCCAAGGGACTAGCGGGAGTCTGGAGAATGAGCAGTTCTTC. Amino acids: CASSQGTSGSLENEQFF.

At least ten counts were recorded for this clonotype. The chain couples TRBV3-1 to TRBJ2-2, with 7 bases fitting TRBD1. Trimming removed 2 bases from V and 6 bases from J; junction bases left unmatched: 6. This CDR3 is built from 15 residues. Looked up from germline, CDR1 is LGHDT and CDR2 is YNNKEL (reference sequence). The CDR3 DNA is TGTGCCAGCAGCCAACGACAGGGTTGGTCCGGGGAGCTGTTTTTT. This codes for CASSQRQGWSGELFF.

There are many counts of this clonotype. The V and J genes are TRBV6-5 and TRBJ1-2; D gene unclear. Per the germline V gene, CDR1 is MNHEY and CDR2 is SVGAGI. V dropped 2 bases and J dropped 2 bases, with 12 bases sitting between them. The CDR3 covers 15 residues. This CDR3 reads CASSYGHDYNYGYTF. CDR3 sequence (DNA): TGTGCCAGCAGTTACGGGCACGATTACAACTATGGCTACACCTTC.

The chain is built from TRBV20-1 and TRBJ2-5; 11 bases agree with TRBD2. The CDR3 has 13 residues. In germline, CDR1 is DFQATT, CDR2 SNEGSKA (reference sequence). V shed 5 bases and J 3 bases; nucleotides not matched to a gene: 2. The CDR3: CSADSGGEETQYF. DNA of the CDR3: TGCAGTGCTGATAGCGGGGGGGAAGAGACCCAGTACTTC.

This clonotype was observed a few times. The chain combines TRBV29-1 with TRBJ2-1, with TRBD1 matching 7 bases. Germline CDR1 is SQVTM and CDR2 is ANQGSEA. This CDR3 comprises 12 residues. V shed 4 bases and J 8 bases; nucleotides not matched to a gene: 5. CDR3: CSVATTGHEQFF. The CDR3 DNA reads TGCAGCGTTGCTACGACAGGGCATGAGCAGTTCTTC.

J is TRBJ2-3 and V is TRBV6-4; tentatively, D is TRBD2 (5 bases). Trimming left V 2 bases short and J 3 bases short, with 12 bases between. The CDR3 extends over 15 amino acids. CDR1 is MRHNA, CDR2 SNTAGT, per germline. The CDR3 sequence is CASSDKASITDTQYF. The CDR3 DNA reads TGTGCCAGCAGTGACAAGGCTAGCATTACAGATACGCAGTATTTT.

This clonotype has a count of ten or more. V usage is TRBV28 and J usage is TRBJ2-1; 9 bases map to TRBD1. Trimming removed 4 bases from V and 5 bases from J; junction bases left unmatched: 9. This CDR3 has 16 residues. Germline V gene sequence: CDR1 MDHEN, CDR2 SYDVKM. The CDR3 sequence: CASSSSTGGSHNEQFF. CDR3 nucleotides: TGTGCCAGCAGTTCCTCGACAGGGGGTTCCCACAATGAGCAGTTCTTC. The whole variable domain, remainder taken from reference TRBV28 and TRBJ2-1, is DVKVTQSSRYLVKRTGEKVFLECVQDMDHENMFWYRQDPGLGLRLIYFSYDVKMKEKGDIPEGYSVSREKKERFSLILESASTNQTSMYLCASSSSTGGSHNEQFFGPGTRLTVL.

This clonotype was recorded many times. J is TRBJ2-1 and V is TRBV12-3 or TRBV12-4, with TRBD2 matching 9 bases. There are 15 residues in the CDR3. The junction had 8 bases not matched to a gene; V was cut back by 5 bases and J by 6 bases. CDR3 region: CASSPRSGGFNEQFF. The CDR3 coding sequence is TGTGCCAGCAGTCCCCGCAGCGGGGGGTTCAATGAGCAGTTCTTC.

This chain connects TRBV9 to TRBJ2-2; a weak D match, TRBD1 (5 bases). Germline values: CDR1 SGDLS, CDR2 YYNGEE. The ends were cut back, 0 bases at V and 1 base at J, with 10 bases in the middle. The CDR3 length is 16 residues. The CDR3 protein is CASSVGGGQNTGELFF. CDR3 bases: TGTGCCAGCAGCGTAGGAGGCGGACAGAACACCGGGGAGCTGTTTTTT.

This clonotype was found a few times. The chain couples TRBV9 to TRBJ2-3, with D possibly TRBD1 on 5 matching bases. Trimming took off 0 bases at V and 0 bases at J, with 8 bases between the two ends. There are 15 residues in the CDR3. The germline V gene has CDR1 SGDLS and CDR2 YYNGEE. CDR3 nucleotide sequence: TGTGCCAGCAGCGTAGTTGGGGCGAGCACAGATACGCAGTATTTT. Translation gives CASSVVGASTDTQYF.